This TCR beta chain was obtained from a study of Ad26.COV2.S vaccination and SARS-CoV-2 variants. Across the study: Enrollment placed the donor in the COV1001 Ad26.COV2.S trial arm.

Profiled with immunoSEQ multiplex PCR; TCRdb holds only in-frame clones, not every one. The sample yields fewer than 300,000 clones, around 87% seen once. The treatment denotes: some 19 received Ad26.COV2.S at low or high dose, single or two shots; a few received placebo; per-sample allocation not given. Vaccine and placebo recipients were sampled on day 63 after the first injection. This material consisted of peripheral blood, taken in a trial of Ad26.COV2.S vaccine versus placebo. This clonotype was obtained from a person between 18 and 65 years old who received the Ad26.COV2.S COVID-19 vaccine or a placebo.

CDR3: CASSLDQGGTATTNEQFF. As DNA, the CDR3 is TGTGCCAGCAGCTTAGATCAGGGGGGGACGGCGACTACCAATGAGCAGTTCTTC. The V call is TRBV11-3, the J call TRBJ2-1, with D perhaps given as TRBD1 or TRBD2 (7 bases each). With 0 bases removed from V and 6 bases from J, the gap between germline ends came to 21 bases. CDR3 size: 18 residues. From germline, CDR1 is SGHNT and CDR2 YENEEA.